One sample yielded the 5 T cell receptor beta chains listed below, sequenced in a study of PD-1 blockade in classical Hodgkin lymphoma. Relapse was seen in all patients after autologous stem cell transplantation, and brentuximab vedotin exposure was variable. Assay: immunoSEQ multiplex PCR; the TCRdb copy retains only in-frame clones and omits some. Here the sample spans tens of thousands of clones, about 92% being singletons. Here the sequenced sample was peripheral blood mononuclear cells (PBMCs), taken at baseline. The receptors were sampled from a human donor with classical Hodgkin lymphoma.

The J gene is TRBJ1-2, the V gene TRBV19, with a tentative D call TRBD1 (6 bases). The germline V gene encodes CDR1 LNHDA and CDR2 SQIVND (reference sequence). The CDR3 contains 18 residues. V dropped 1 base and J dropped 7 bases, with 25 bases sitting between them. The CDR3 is CASSIAHMGGAPSVGYTF. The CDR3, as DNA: TGTGCCAGTAGTATAGCCCACATGGGGGGGGCGCCGTCGGTTGGCTACACCTTC.

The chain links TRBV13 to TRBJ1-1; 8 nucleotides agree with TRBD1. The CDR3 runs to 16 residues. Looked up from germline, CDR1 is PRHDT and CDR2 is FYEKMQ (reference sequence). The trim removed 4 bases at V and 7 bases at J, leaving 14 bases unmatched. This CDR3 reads CASSSQGARAHLEAFF. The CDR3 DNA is TGTGCCAGCAGCTCGCAGGGGGCGCGCGCCCATCTTGAAGCTTTCTTT.

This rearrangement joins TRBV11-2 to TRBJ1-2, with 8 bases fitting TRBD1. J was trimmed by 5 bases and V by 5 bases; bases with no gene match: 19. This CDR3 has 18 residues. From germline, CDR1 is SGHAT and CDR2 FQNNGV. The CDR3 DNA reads TGTGCCAGCAGCCCGCGGGGATCCCGGGACAGGACCCTTTATGGCTACACCTTC. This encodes CASSPRGSRDRTLYGYTF.

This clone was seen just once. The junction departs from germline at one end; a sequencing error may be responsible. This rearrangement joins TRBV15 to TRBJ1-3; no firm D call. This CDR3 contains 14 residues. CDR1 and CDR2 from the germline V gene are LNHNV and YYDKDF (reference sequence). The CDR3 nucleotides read TGTGCCACCAGCAGAGTACCAGCTGGGAACACCATATATTTT. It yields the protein CATSRVPAGNTIYF.

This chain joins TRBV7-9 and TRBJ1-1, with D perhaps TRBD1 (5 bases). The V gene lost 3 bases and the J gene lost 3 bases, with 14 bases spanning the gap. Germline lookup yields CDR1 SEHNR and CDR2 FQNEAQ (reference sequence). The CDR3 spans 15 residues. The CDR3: CASSFIAGKHTEAFF. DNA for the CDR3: TGTGCCAGCAGCTTTATCGCAGGGAAGCACACTGAAGCTTTCTTT.